This is a list of T cell receptor beta chains from one sample in a study of CD8 T cells in Susac syndrome. TCRdb redid the calling of the immunoSEQ multiplex PCR reads with MiXCR, one entry per CDR3 protein. In the table there are 250,000 to 300,000 distinct CDR3 sequences, about 91% of which are singletons. Sequencing was done on a sample of CD8+ T cells from PBMCs. All receptors derive from a human donor with multiple sclerosis. Each CDR3 is given with its conserved first and last residue. The order of the fields is D gene, clone size, J gene, V gene, CDR3 DNA, CDR3 protein. D genes are given only for firm matches. Clone size appears in some rows only: once, few, many, or a class for an expanded clone.

>TRBD1|.|TRBJ1-2|TRBV2
TGTGCCAGCAGCGGACAGGGGAAACTCTATGGCTACACCTTC
CASSGQGKLYGYTF
>.|few|TRBJ1-2|TRBV4-1
TGCGCCAGCAGCCAAGCAGGGACTATGCTCTACGACTACACCTTC
CASSQAGTMLYDYTF
>.|.|TRBJ2-3|TRBV9
TGTGCCAGCAGCCCCCCGGCGGGGCCCCACACAGATACGCAGTATTTT
CASSPPAGPHTDTQYF
>TRBD2|.|TRBJ2-5|TRBV7-6
TGTGCCAGCAGCTTAGGGCTAGCGGGGGGTCTACAAGAGACCCAGTACTTC
CASSLGLAGGLQETQYF
>.|.|TRBJ2-5|TRBV27
TGTGCCAGCAGTTTTGGCAGGGGTGTAAAGACCCAGTACTTC
CASSFGRGVKTQYF
>TRBD2|.|TRBJ2-7|TRBV14
TGTGCCAGCAGCCAATCAAGACTAGCGGTATACGAGCAGTACTTC
CASSQSRLAVYEQYF
>.|.|TRBJ2-7|TRBV27
TGTGCCAGCAGCCCATTACCAGCGACAGGGAGGGAGCAGTACTTC
CASSPLPATGREQYF
>TRBD2|.|TRBJ2-1|TRBV7-6
TGTGCCAGCAGCTTACTAGCGGGACGCAATGAGCAGTTCTTC
CASSLLAGRNEQFF
>.|few|TRBJ2-7|TRBV27
TGTGCCAGCAGTCCCTGGGGGGGAAGGACAGGGACCCCCTCCGAGCAGTACTTC
CASSPWGGRTGTPSEQYF
>.|.|TRBJ2-3|TRBV4-3
TGCGCCAGCAGCCAAGATGATGAGGCAGATACGCAGTATTTT
CASSQDDEADTQYF
>.|.|TRBJ2-3|TRBV6-5
TGTGCCAGCAGTTACATAGCGGATAGCACAGATACGCAGTATTTT
CASSYIADSTDTQYF
>.|.|TRBJ2-1|TRBV7-9
TGTGCCAGCAGCTTGGTCAGGTCGCATGAGCAGTTCTTC
CASSLVRSHEQFF
>.|.|TRBJ1-2|TRBV5-6
TGTGCCAGCAGCTTGATCCGGGCCGATCATAACTATGGCTACACCTTC
CASSLIRADHNYGYTF
>TRBD1|.|TRBJ2-5|TRBV4-3
TGCGCCAGCAGCCAGTGGACAGGGTTAGACCAAGAGACCCAGTACTTC
CASSQWTGLDQETQYF
>TRBD1|.|TRBJ1-6|TRBV28
TGTGCCAGCAGTTTATCATGGACAGGGGTGGATTCACCCCTCCACTTT
CASSLSWTGVDSPLHF
>TRBD1|.|TRBJ2-3|TRBV6-5
TGTGCCAGCAGTTACTCGCAGGGGGCAGATACGCAGTATTTT
CASSYSQGADTQYF
>TRBD1|.|TRBJ2-1|TRBV3-1
TGTGCCAGCAGCTTGGGACAGGGGGCCAACAATGAGCAGTTCTTC
CASSLGQGANNEQFF
>.|.|TRBJ1-1|TRBV20-1
TGCAGTGCTAGAGATTTAACCCCCACTGAAGCTTTCTTT
CSARDLTPTEAFF
>TRBD1|.|TRBJ1-1|TRBV10-3
TGTGCCAACGTCAGCAGGGACAGGGGAATGAACACTGAAGCTTTCTTT
CANVSRDRGMNTEAFF
>.|.|TRBJ2-2|TRBV12-3/TRBV12-4
TGTGCCAGCACCGACTATTCCCCCGGGGAGCTGTTTTTT
CASTDYSPGELFF
>.|.|TRBJ2-7|TRBV4-2
TGTGCCAGCAGCCAAGCGGAGGGGGCGGGCGAGCAGTACTTC
CASSQAEGAGEQYF
>.|once|TRBJ2-3|TRBV20-1
TGCAGTGGGGGCCCCCACACTAGCACAGATACGCAGTATTTT
CSGGPHTSTDTQYF